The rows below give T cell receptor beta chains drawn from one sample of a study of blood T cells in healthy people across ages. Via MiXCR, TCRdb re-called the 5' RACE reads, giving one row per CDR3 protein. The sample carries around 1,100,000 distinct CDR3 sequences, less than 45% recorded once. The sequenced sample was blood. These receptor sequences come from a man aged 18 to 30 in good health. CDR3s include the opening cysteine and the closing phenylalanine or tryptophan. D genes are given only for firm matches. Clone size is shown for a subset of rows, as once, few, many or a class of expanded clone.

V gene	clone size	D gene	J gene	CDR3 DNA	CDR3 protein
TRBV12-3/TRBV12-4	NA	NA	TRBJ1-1	TGTGCCAGCAGTTTTAGGACGGGGAACACTGAAGCTTTCTTT	CASSFRTGNTEAFF
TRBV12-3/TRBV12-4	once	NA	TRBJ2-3	TGTGCCAGCAGGGACCTAGGAGGGGCTACGCAGTATTTT	CASRDLGGATQYF
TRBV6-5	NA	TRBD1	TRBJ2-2	TGTGCCAGCAGGTTGCAGGGGGTAAATGCCGGGGAGCTGTTTTTT	CASRLQGVNAGELFF
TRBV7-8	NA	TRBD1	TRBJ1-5	TGTGCCAGCAGCCGACGTCAGGGGGCTCAAGGCAATCAGCCCCAGCATTTT	CASSRRQGAQGNQPQHF
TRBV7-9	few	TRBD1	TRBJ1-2	TGTGCCAGCAGCGTCCGGGACAGGAAAGATGGCTACACCTTC	CASSVRDRKDGYTF
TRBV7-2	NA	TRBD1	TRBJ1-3	TGTGCCAGCAGCTTCGGGACAGGGAAAGGAAACACCATATATTTT	CASSFGTGKGNTIYF
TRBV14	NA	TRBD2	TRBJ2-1	TGTGCCAGCAGCGTAACGGGACTAGCGGGGGAGCAGTTCTTC	CASSVTGLAGEQFF
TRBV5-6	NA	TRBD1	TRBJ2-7	TGTGCCAGCAGCTGGGACAGGTCCACCTACGAGCAGTACTTC	CASSWDRSTYEQYF
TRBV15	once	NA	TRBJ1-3	TGTGCCACCCGGCCCTTCTCTGGAAACACCATATATTTT	CATRPFSGNTIYF
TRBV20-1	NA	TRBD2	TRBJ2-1	TGCAGTGCTTCCCCTAGCGGGGGTTATCATGAGCAGTTCTTC	CSASPSGGYHEQFF
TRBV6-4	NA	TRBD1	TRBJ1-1	TGTGCCAGCAGTGAGGGTCAGGGGGATAGAGAAGCTTTCTTT	CASSEGQGDREAFF
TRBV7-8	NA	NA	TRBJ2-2	TGTGCCAGCAGCTTACCTAATGGGGACAACTTGAACACCGGGGAGCTGTTTTTT	CASSLPNGDNLNTGELFF
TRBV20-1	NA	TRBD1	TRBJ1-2	TGCAGTGCTGTAGGGACAGGGGATGGCTACACCTTC	CSAVGTGDGYTF
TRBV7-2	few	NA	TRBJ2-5	TGTGCCAGCAGCTCAGGGAATCAAGAGACCCAGTACTTC	CASSSGNQETQYF
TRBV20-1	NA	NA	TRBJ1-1	TGCAGTGCTTCCGTCCAGGCAGGTGAAGCTTTCTTT	CSASVQAGEAFF
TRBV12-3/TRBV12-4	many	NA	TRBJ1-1	TGTGCCAGCAGCCCTGGGGGCAGGAACACTGAAGCTTTCTTT	CASSPGGRNTEAFF
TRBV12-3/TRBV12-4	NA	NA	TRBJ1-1	TGTGCCAGCACTCCAGGAGGATCGCGGAGTGAAGCTTTCTTT	CASTPGGSRSEAFF
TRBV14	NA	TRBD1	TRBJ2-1	TGTGCCAGCAGCATCTACAGGGGCGCGACCTCCTACAAGGAGCAGTTCTTC	CASSIYRGATSYKEQFF
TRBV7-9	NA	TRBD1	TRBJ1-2	TGTGCCAGCAGCAACCGGGACAGACCTAACTATGGCTACACCTTC	CASSNRDRPNYGYTF
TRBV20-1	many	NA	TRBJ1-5	TGCAGTGCTAGGAGAGGGGGGCATCAGGATCAGCCCCAGCATTTT	CSARRGGHQDQPQHF
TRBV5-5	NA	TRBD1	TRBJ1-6	TGTGCCAGCAGCTTGCGTCCGGTCGTCTCCGGGACAGACAATTCACCCCTCCACTTT	CASSLRPVVSGTDNSPLHF
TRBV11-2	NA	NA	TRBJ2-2	TGTGCCGGCAGCTTAAGGGCAGGGGCTTTGAACACCGGGGAGCTGTTTTTT	CAGSLRAGALNTGELFF
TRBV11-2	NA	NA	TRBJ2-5	TGTGCCAGCACGGAGGATGCCCACAGGACCCAGTACTTC	CASTEDAHRTQYF
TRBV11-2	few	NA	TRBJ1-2	TGTGCCAGCAGCTTAGTTCAGTTCGGCAGGGGCAAAGGCTACACCTTC	CASSLVQFGRGKGYTF
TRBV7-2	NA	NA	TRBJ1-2	TGTGCCAGCAGCTATATACAGAGTTATGGCTACACCTTC	CASSYIQSYGYTF
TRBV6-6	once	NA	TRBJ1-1	TGTGCCAGCAGTTACTCGCCGGGACAAGAAGCTTTCTTT	CASSYSPGQEAFF
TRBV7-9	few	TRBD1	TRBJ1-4	TGTGCCAGCAGCCCAGGCGGGGACAGGGAAACAACTAATGAAAAACTGTTTTTT	CASSPGGDRETTNEKLFF
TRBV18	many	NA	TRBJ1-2	TGTGCCAGCTCACCACGGCAGAACTATGGCTACACCTTC	CASSPRQNYGYTF
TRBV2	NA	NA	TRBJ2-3	TGTGCCAGCAGACTGTCCCGGGACCAGGGTTTAAGGTCAGGTACGCAGTATTTT	CASRLSRDQGLRSGTQYF
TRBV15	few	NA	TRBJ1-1	TGTGCCACCAGCAGAACGGACGGTAAAGCTTTCTTT	CATSRTDGKAFF
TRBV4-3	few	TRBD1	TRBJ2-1	TGCGCCAGCAGCCCGCAGGGGGCGGCTGAGCAGTTCTTC	CASSPQGAAEQFF
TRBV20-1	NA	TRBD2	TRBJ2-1	TGCAGTGGAACCAGCGGGGGGGCGTTCTCCAATGAGCAGTTCTTC	CSGTSGGAFSNEQFF
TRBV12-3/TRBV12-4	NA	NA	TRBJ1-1	TGTGCCAGCAGTTTGGGGAACAGAAACACTGAAGCTTTCTTT	CASSLGNRNTEAFF
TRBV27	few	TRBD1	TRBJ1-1	TGTGCCAGCAGTCAGACAGGGTTGTTGAACACTGAAGCTTTCTTT	CASSQTGLLNTEAFF
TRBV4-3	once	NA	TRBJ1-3	TGCGCCAGCAGCCAATGGACGGCGGGAAACACCATATATTTT	CASSQWTAGNTIYF
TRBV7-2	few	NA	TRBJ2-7	TGTGCCAGCAGTCGGACGTCTGGTTTTAAGAATGAGCAGTACTTC	CASSRTSGFKNEQYF
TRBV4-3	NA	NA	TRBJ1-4	TGCGCCAGCAGCCAAGATGCAGAGATAGGGGAAAAACTGTTTTTT	CASSQDAEIGEKLFF
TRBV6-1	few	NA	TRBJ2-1	TGTGCCAGCAGTGAAGGCTGGAATGAGCAGTTCTTC	CASSEGWNEQFF
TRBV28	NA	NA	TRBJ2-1	TGTGCCAGCAGACAGTCGAAGGAGACCCAGTTCTTC	CASRQSKETQFF
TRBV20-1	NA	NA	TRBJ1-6	TGCAGTGCTTGTACTTTAAAATCCGATGGTTCACCCCCCCACTTT	CSACTLKSDGSPPHF
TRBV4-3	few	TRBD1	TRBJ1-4	TGCGCCAGCAGCCAAGATAGGGTAGGACAGGCATCCGAGGAGGGAAAACTGTTTTTT	CASSQDRVGQASEEGKLFF
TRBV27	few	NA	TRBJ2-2	TGTGCCAGCAGTGCCACGAACACCGGGGAGCTGTTTTTT	CASSATNTGELFF
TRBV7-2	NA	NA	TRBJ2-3	TGTGCCAGCAGCCCCGCCCCCGGATCAGATACGCAGTATTTT	CASSPAPGSDTQYF
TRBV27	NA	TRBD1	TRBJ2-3	TGTGCCAGCAGTGCCCGACAGGGCGGAAGCACAGATACGCAGTATTTT	CASSARQGGSTDTQYF
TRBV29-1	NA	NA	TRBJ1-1	TGCAGCGTTGGCGGCAGGGGCTGGAGGCCTGAAGCTTTCTTT	CSVGGRGWRPEAFF
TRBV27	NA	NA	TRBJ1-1	TGTGCCACTTTCAGCCCACGCTGGGGAGGGGACACTGAGGCTTTCTTT	CATFSPRWGGDTEAFF
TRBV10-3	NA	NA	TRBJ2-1	TGTGCCATCAGTGAAAAAGTAGATGAGCAGTTCTTC	CAISEKVDEQFF
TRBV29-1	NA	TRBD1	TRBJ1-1	TGCAGCGTTGGACAGGGATTGAACACTGAAGCTTTCTTT	CSVGQGLNTEAFF
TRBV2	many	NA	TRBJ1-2	TGTGCCAGCAGTGACAGTGGCTACACCTTC	CASSDSGYTF
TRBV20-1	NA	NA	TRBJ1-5	TGCAGTGCCGAGATGACACTCGGCAATCAGCCCCAGCATTTT	CSAEMTLGNQPQHF
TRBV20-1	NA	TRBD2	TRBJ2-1	TGCAGTGCTTCCGGGACTAGCGGCTACAATGAGCAGTTCTTC	CSASGTSGYNEQFF
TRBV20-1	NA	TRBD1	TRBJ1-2	TGCAGTGCTAGAGCCGAGACAGGGAACGGTGGCTACACCTTC	CSARAETGNGGYTF
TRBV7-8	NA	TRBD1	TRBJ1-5	TGTGCCAGCAGCTTAGGGGGGACAGGGGGCTATCAGCCCCAGCATTTT	CASSLGGTGGYQPQHF